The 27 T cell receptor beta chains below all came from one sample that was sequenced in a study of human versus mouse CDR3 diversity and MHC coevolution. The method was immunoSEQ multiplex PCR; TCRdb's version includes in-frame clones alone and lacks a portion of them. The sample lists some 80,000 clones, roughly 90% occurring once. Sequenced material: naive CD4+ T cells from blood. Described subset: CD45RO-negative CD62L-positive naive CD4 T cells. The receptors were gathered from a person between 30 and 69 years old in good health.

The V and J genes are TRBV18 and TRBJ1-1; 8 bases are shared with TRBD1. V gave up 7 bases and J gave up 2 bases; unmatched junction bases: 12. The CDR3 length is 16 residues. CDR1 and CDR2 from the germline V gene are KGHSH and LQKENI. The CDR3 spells CASLPGQERGNTEAFF. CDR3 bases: TGTGCCAGCTTACCGGGACAGGAGCGGGGTAACACTGAAGCTTTCTTT. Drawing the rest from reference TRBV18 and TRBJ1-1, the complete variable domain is NAGVMQNPRHLVRRRGQEARLRCSPMKGHSHVYWYRQLPEEGLKFMVYLQKENIIDESGMPKERFSAEFPKEGPSILRIQQVVRGDSAAYFCASLPGQERGNTEAFFGQGTRLTVV.

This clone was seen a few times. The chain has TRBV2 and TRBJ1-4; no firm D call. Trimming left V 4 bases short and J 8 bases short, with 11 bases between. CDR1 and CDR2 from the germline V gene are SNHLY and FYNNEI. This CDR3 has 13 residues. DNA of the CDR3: TGTGCCAGCAGTGGAAGCGGATACGAAAAACTGTTTTTT. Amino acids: CASSGSGYEKLFF.

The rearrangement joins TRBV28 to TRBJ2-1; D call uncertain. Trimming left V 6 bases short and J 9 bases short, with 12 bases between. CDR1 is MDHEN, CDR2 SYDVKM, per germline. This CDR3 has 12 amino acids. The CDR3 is CASRPTVLEQFF. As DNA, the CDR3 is TGTGCCAGCAGGCCGACTGTCCTTGAGCAGTTCTTC.

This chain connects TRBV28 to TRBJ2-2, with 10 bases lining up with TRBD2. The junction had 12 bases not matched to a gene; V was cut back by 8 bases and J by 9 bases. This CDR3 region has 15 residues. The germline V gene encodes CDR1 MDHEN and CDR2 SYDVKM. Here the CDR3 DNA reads TGTGCCAGCGCCTCTCCAGCGGGGGGGCGGTGGGAGCTGTTTTTT. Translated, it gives CASASPAGGRWELFF.

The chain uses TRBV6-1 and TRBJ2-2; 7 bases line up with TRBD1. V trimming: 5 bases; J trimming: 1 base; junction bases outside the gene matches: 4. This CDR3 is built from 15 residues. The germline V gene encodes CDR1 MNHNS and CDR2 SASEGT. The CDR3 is CASSPWDRNTGELFF. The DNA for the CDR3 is TGTGCCAGCAGTCCCTGGGACAGGAACACCGGGGAGCTGTTTTTT.

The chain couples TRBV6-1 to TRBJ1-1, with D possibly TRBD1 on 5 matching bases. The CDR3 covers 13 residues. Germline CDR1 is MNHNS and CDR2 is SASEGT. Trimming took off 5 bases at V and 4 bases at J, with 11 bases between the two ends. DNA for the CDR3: TGTGCCAGCAGTAGTAGGGGATCCACTGAAGCTTTCTTT. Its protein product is CASSSRGSTEAFF.

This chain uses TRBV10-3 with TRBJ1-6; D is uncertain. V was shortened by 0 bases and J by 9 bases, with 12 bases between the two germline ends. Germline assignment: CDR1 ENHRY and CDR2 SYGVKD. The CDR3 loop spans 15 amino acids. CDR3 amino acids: CAISESGTALSPLHF. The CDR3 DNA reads TGTGCCATCAGTGAGTCAGGAACAGCTCTTTCACCCCTCCACTTT.

The CDR3 DNA follows: TGCGCCAGCAGCTTGGTGGGACAGAACTATGGCTACACCTTC. It translates to CASSLVGQNYGYTF. The chain has TRBV5-1 and TRBJ1-2; 7 bases map to TRBD1. This CDR3 region has 14 residues. V trimming: 0 bases; J trimming: 2 bases; junction bases outside the gene matches: 1. CDR1 is SGHRS, CDR2 YFSETQ, per germline.

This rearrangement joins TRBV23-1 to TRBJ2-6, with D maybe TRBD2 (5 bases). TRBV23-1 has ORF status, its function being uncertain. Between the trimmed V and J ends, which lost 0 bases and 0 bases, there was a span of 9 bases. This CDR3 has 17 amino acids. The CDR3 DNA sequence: TGCGCCAGCAGTCAATCTGGAGGCGACTCTGGGGCCAACGTCCTGACTTTC. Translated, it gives CASSQSGGDSGANVLTF.

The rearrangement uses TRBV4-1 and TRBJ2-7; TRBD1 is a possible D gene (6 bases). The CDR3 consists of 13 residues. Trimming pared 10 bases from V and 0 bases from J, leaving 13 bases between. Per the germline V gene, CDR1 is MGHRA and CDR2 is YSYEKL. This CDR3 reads CAILDRSSYEQYF. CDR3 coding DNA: TGCGCCATACTAGACAGGAGCTCCTACGAGCAGTACTTC.

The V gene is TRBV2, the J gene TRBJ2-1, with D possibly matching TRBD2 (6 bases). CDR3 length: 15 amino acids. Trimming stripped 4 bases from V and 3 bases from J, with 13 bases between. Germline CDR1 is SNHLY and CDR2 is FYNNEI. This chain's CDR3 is CASSVEAGSYNEQFF. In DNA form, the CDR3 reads TGTGCCAGCAGTGTTGAAGCGGGCAGCTACAATGAGCAGTTCTTC.

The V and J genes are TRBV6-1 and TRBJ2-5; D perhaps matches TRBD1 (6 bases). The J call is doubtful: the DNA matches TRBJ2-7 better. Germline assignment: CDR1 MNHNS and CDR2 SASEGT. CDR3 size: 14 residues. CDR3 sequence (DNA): TGTGCCAGCAGCGGAACAGGGTCACTCTACGAGCAGTACTTC. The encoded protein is CASSGTGSLYEQYF.

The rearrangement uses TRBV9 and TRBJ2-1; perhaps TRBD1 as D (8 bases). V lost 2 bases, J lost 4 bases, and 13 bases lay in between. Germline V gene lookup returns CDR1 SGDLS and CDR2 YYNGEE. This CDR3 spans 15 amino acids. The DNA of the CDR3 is TGTGCCAGCAGCGTTACAGGGGGGGGTTACAATGAGCAGTTCTTC. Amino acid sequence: CASSVTGGGYNEQFF. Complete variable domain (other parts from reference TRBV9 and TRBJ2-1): DSGVTQTPKHLITATGQRVTLRCSPRSGDLSVYWYQQSLDQGLQFLIQYYNGEERAKGNILERFSAQQFPDLHSELNLSSLELGDSALYFCASSVTGGGYNEQFFGPGTRLTVL.

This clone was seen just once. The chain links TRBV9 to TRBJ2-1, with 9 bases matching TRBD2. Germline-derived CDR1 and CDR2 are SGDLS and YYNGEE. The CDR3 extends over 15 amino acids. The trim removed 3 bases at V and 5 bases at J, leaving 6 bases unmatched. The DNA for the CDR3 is TGTGCCAGCAGCGCCGTAGCGGGGGCCCACAATGAGCAGTTCTTC. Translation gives CASSAVAGAHNEQFF.

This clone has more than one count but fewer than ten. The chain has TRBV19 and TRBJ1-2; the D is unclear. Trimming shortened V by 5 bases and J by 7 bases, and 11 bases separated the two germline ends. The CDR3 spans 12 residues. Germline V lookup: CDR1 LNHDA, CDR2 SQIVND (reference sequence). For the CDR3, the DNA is TGTGCCAGTAGTTCGTCCCCAGGTGGCTACACCTTC. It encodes CASSSSPGGYTF.

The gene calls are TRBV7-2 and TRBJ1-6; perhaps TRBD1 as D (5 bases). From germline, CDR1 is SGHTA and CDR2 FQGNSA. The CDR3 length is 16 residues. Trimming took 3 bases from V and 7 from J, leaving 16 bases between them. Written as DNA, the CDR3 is TGTGCCAGCAGCTTCGACAGTGGGTCCCCAAATTCACCCCTCCACTTT. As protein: CASSFDSGSPNSPLHF.

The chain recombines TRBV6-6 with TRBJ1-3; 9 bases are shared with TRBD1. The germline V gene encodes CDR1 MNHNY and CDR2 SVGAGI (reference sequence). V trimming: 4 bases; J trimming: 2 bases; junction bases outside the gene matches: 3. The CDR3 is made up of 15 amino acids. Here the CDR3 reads CASSWDRAAGNTIYF. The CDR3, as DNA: TGTGCCAGCAGTTGGGACAGGGCTGCTGGAAACACCATATATTTT.

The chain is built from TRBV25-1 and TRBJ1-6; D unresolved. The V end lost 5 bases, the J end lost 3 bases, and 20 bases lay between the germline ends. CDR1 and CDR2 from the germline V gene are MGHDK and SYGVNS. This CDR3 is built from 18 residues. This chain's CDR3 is CASSPRVVGLRYNSPLHF. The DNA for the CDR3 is TGTGCCAGCAGTCCCCGGGTTGTTGGGTTACGCTATAATTCACCCCTCCACTTT.

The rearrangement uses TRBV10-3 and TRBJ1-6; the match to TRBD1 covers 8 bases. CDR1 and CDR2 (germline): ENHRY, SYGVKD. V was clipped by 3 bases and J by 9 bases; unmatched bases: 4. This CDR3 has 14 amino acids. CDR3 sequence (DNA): TGTGCCATCAGTGACCCCGACAGGGGTTCACCCCTCCACTTT. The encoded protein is CAISDPDRGSPLHF.

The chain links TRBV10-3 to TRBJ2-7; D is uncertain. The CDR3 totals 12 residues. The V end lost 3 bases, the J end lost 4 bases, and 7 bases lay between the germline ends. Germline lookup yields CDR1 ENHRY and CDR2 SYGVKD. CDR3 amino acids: CAISDGMYEQYF. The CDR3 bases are TGTGCCATCAGTGACGGTATGTACGAGCAGTACTTC.

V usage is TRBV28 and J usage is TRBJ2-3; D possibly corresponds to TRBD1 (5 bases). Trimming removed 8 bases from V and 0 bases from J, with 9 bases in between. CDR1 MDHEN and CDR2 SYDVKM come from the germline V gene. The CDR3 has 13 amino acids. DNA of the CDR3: TGTGCCAGCCAGAGACAGAGCACAGATACGCAGTATTTT. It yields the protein CASQRQSTDTQYF.

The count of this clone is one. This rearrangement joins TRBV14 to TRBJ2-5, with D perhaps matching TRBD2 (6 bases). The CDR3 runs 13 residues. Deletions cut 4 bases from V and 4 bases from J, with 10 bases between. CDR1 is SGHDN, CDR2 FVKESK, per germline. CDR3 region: CASSRGLRETQYF. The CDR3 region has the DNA TGTGCCAGCAGCCGCGGACTACGAGAGACCCAGTACTTC.

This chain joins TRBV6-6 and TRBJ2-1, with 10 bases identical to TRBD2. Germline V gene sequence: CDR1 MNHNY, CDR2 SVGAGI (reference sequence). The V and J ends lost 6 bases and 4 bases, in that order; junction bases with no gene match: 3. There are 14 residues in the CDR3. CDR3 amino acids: CASRRTSGYNEQFF. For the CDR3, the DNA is TGTGCCAGCAGGCGGACTAGCGGTTACAATGAGCAGTTCTTC.

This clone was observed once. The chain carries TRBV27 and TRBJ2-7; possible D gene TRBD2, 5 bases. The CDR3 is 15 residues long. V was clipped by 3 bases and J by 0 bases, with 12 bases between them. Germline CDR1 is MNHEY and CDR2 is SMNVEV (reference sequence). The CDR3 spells CASSFRTDLSYEQYF. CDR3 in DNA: TGTGCCAGCAGTTTTCGGACTGACCTCTCCTACGAGCAGTACTTC.

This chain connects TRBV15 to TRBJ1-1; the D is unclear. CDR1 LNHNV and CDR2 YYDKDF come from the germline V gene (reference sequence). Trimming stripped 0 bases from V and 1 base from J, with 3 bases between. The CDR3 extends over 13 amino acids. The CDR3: CATSRDRNTEAFF. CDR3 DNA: TGTGCCACCAGCAGAGACAGGAACACTGAAGCTTTCTTT.

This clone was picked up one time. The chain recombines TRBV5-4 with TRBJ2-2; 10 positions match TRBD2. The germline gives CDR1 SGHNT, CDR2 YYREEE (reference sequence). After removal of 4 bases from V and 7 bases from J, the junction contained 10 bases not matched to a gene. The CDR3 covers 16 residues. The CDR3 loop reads CASSDQREGRYGELFF. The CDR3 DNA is TGTGCCAGCAGCGACCAGCGGGAGGGCCGTTACGGGGAGCTGTTTTTT.

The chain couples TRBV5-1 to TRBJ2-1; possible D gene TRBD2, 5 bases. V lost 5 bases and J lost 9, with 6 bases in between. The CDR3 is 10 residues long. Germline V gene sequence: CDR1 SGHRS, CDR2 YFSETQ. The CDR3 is CASRGSEQFF. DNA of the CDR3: TGCGCCAGCAGGGGGAGTGAGCAGTTCTTC.